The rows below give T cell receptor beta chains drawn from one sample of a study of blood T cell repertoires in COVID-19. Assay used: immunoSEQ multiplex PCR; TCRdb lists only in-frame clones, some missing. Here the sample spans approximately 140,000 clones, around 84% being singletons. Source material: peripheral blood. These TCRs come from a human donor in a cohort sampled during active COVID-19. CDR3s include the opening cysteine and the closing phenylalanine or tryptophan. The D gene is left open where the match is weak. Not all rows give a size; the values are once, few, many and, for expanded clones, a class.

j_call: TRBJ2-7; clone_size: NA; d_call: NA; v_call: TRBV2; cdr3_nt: TGTGCCAGCAGTATTGATCAGGGTTACTACGAGCAGTACTTC; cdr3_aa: CASSIDQGYYEQYF
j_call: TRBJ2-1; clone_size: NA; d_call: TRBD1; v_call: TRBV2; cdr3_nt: TGTGCCAGCAACCCAACAGGGGGAGGGCAGTTCTTC; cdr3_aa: CASNPTGGGQFF
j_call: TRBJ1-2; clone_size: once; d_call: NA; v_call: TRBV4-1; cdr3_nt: TGCGCCAGCAGCCAAGATCACGGGGGGATCACCTATGGCTACACCTTC; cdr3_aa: CASSQDHGGITYGYTF
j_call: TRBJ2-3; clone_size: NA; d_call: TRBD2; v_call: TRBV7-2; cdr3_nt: TGTGCCAGCAGCCCCCAACCTAGCGGGGCTAGCACAGATACGCAGTATTTT; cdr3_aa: CASSPQPSGASTDTQYF
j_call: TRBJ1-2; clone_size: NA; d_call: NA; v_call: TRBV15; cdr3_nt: TGTGCCACCAGCAAGGACGGAGGAGGCTACACCTTC; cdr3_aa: CATSKDGGGYTF
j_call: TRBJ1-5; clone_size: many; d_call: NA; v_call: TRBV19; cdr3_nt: TGTGCCAGTAGTATTGGCAGGGTAGAATCCAATCAGCCCCAGCATTTT; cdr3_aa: CASSIGRVESNQPQHF
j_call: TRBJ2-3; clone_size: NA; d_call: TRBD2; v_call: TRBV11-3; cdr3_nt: TGTGCCAGCAGCCGAAACCCGAAGCGGGGGCCCACAGATACGCAGTATTTT; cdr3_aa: CASSRNPKRGPTDTQYF
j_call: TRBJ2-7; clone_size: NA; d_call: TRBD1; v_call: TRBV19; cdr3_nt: TGTGCCAGTAGTTTGACAGGGGCCTCCTACGAGCAGTACTTC; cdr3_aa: CASSLTGASYEQYF
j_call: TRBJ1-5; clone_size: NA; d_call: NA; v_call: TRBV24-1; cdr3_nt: TGTGCCACCAGGGTGGCGCGGGGCCATCAGCCCCAGCATTTT; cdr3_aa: CATRVARGHQPQHF
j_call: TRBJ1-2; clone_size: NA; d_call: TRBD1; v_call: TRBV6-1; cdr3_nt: TGTGCCAGCAGTGAACCCGGGACAGCCAACTATGGCTACACCTTC; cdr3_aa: CASSEPGTANYGYTF
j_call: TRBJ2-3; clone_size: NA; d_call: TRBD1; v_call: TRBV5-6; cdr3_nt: TGTGCCAGCAGCCGTTGGGACAGGGGCACAGATACGCAGTATTTT; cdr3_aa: CASSRWDRGTDTQYF
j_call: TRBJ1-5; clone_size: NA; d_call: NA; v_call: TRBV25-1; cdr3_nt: TGTGCCAGCAGTGTACAGGGTCCGGGACAGCCCCAGCATTTT; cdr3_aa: CASSVQGPGQPQHF
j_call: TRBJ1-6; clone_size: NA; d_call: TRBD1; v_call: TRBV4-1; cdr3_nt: TGCGCCAGCAGCCAAGACGCCCGGGACAGGAGGTATAATTCACCCCTCCACTTT; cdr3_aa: CASSQDARDRRYNSPLHF
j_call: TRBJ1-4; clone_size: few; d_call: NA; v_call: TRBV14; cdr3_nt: TGTGCCAGCTCTAGGGGCGGGGCAGAAAAACTGTTTTTT; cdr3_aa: CASSRGGAEKLFF
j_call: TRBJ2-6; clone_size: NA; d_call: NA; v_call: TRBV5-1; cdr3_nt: TGCGCCAGCAAGGAGAACCCTGGGGCCAACGTCCTGACTTTC; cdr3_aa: CASKENPGANVLTF
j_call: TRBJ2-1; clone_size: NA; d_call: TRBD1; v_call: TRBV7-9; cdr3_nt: TGTGCCAGCATCCTTAGATTCCCCGGACAGGGGAACTACAATGAGCAGTTCTTC; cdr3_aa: CASILRFPGQGNYNEQFF
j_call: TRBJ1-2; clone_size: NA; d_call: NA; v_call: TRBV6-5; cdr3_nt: TGTGCCAGCAGCACTATTGGGTATGGCTACACCTTC; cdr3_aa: CASSTIGYGYTF
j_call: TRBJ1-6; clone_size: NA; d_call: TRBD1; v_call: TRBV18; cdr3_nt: TGTGCCAGCTCACCGGTCCCCCCAGGGGGGTATTCACCCCTCCACTTT; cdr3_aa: CASSPVPPGGYSPLHF
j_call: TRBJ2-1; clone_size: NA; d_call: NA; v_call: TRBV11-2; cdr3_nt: TGTGCCAGCAGCTTAGATAGGAGAGAGCAGTTCTTC; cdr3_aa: CASSLDRREQFF
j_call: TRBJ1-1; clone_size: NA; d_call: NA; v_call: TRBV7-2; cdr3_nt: TGTGCCAGCAGCTCCGACAGTGCCCGCGGGAGTGAAGCTTTCTTT; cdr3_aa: CASSSDSARGSEAFF
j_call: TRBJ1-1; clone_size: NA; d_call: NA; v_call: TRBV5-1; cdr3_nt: TGCGCCAGCAGCTTGGCGGGAGAGATGGGAACTGAAGCTTTCTTT; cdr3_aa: CASSLAGEMGTEAFF
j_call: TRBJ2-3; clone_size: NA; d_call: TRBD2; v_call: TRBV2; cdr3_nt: TGTGCCAGCAGTGTAATAGCTAGCGGGGGCCCTACCCGCCATACGCAGTATTTT; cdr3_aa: CASSVIASGGPTRHTQYF
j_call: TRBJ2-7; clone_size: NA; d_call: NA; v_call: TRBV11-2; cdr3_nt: TGTGCCAGCAGCTTAGAATGGGACACCCGAACCTACGAGCAGTACTTC; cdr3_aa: CASSLEWDTRTYEQYF
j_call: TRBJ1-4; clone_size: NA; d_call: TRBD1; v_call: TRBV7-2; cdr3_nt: TGTGCCAGCAGCTTAGTTGGGACAGGGGGTGAAAAACTGTTTTTT; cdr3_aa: CASSLVGTGGEKLFF
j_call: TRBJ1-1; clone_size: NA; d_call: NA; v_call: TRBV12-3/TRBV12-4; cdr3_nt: TGTGCCAGCAATGAGGGATTTTCCACTGAAGCTTTCTTT; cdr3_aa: CASNEGFSTEAFF
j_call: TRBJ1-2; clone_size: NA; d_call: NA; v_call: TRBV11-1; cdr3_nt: TGTGCCAGCAGCTTATCGCGACAGAGGAACTATGGCTACACCTTC; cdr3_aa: CASSLSRQRNYGYTF
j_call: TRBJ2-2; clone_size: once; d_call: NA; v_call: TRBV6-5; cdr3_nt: TGTGCCAGCAGTTGGACTCCCACCGGGGAGCTGTTTTTT; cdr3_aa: CASSWTPTGELFF
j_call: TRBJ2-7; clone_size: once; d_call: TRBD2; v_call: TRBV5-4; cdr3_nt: TGTGCCAGCAGCTTGGAGCGGGGGGTACCCTACGAGCAGTACTTC; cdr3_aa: CASSLERGVPYEQYF
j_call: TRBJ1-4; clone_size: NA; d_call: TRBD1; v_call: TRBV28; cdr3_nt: TGTGCCTGCCGCAGGGACAGCCATGAAAAACTGTTTTTT; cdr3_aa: CACRRDSHEKLFF